These 5 T cell receptor beta chains were all obtained from the same sample, sequenced in a study of T cell responses to AZD1222 COVID-19 vaccine. Clones were read by immunoSEQ multiplex PCR, and TCRdb kept only the in-frame ones, dropping some. The data contain under 150,000 clones, less than 90% of them singletons. This specimen consisted of peripheral blood, obtained on day 0 of AZD1222 vaccination. Receptor source: an adult in good health.

The chain is built from TRBV3-1 (or the pseudogene TRBV3-2) and TRBJ1-3; 8 nucleotides align to TRBD1. The CDR3 consists of 19 residues. The junction had 10 bases not matched to a gene; V was cut back by 0 bases and J by 0 bases. CDR1 is LGHDT, CDR2 YNNKEL, per germline (reference sequence). CDR3 coding DNA: TGTGCCAGCAGCCAAGAGGCGAGTCAGGGGGCTTACTCTGGAAACACCATATATTTT. Protein: CASSQEASQGAYSGNTIYF.

The gene calls are TRBV3-1 (or the pseudogene TRBV3-2) and TRBJ2-3; 8 bases match TRBD2. Germline V gene data show CDR1 as LGHDT and CDR2 as YNNKEL (reference sequence). After removal of 1 base from V and 4 bases from J, the junction contained 7 bases not matched to a gene. The CDR3 runs 16 residues. The CDR3 loop is CASSQAGGIRADTQYF. The CDR3 DNA reads as TGTGCCAGCAGCCAAGCGGGGGGGATAAGGGCAGATACGCAGTATTTT.

The rearrangement joins TRBV5-8 to TRBJ1-5; D gene uncertain. CDR3 length: 14 residues. The germline CDR1 and CDR2 sequences are SGHTS and YDEGEE. V was shortened by 0 bases and J by 3 bases, with 7 bases between the two germline ends. The CDR3 is CASSLGLFNQPQHF. Written as DNA, the CDR3 is TGTGCCAGCAGCTTGGGTCTGTTCAATCAGCCCCAGCATTTT.

The gene calls are TRBV29-1 and TRBJ1-3; D uncertain. The CDR3 contains 13 residues. The germline V gene encodes CDR1 SQVTM and CDR2 ANQGSEA. Trimming cost V 8 bases and J 1 base, with 12 bases left between them. The CDR3 loop is CSFRTGSGNTIYF. For the CDR3, the DNA is TGCAGCTTCCGGACGGGATCTGGAAACACCATATATTTT.

The CDR3 is CASSDYGSGTQYF. The DNA for the CDR3 is TGTGCCAGCAGTGACTACGGATCTGGAACGCAGTATTTT. This chain uses TRBV6-4 with TRBJ2-3, with D uncertain. The CDR3 is 13 residues long. CDR1 MRHNA and CDR2 SNTAGT come from the germline V gene. The V end lost 1 base, the J end lost 9 bases, and 11 bases lay between the germline ends.